This TCR beta chain appears in the sequencing data of a study of response to subunit inactivated influenza vaccine. One entry per CDR3 protein, called by TCRdb with MiXCR from the RT-PCR reads. The table includes about 800,000 distinct CDR3 sequences, 21% detected once. Trimming left V 5 bases short and J 0 bases short, with 15 bases between. CDR1 and CDR2 (germline): SQVTM, ANQGSEA. The CDR3 is 15 amino acids. Note on this clonotype: Antigen specificity is unknown.

Findings of the study overall: Each seasonal flu vaccination may recruit only limited new T cells, authors suggested.

The TCR originated in a man aged 50 to 59 who received an inactivated influenza vaccine. The material sequenced was PBMCs from blood, taken less than 6 days after vaccination. The V and J genes are TRBV29-1 and TRBJ2-3, with a possible D match to TRBD1 (5 bases). The CDR3 DNA is TGCAGCGTTCCCCAGGGCAGTTCTAGCACAGATACGCAGTATTTT. This encodes CSVPQGSSSTDTQYF.